This T cell receptor (beta chain) was retrieved from a study of pediatric ulcerative colitis. At colonoscopy, a blood sample was also collected. Sequenced by immunoSEQ multiplex PCR; TCRdb stores in-frame clones only, minus some. The sample includes about 64,000 clones, about 90% seen only once; the top ten take about 3.5%. This clonotype was obtained from a boy between 10 and 17 years old with severe ulcerative colitis. Sequencing used blood.

This chain's CDR3 is CASSSRTSGIQETQYF. CDR3 DNA sequence: TGTGCCAGCAGCTCGCGGACTAGCGGGATTCAAGAGACCCAGTACTTC. The chain has TRBV13 and TRBJ2-5; 12 bases map to TRBD2. V lost 4 bases and J lost 2; bases outside the gene matches: 5. The germline V gene has CDR1 PRHDT and CDR2 FYEKMQ (reference sequence). The CDR3 spans 16 residues.